This TCR beta chain was identified during a study of vaccination and CD4 T cells after COVID-19. Treatment: roughly 11-day PBMC culture with coronavirus spike peptide pools or control peptides (ViraFEST assay). ViraFEST used peptide pools to expand antigen-specific T cells before TCR sequencing. Roughly 2.1 million PBMCs went into each well for culture with 8 to 10 IU/ml IL-2 and 10 ug/ml peptide pools. After removal of 3 bases from V and 6 bases from J, the junction contained 2 bases not matched to a gene. The length of the CDR3 is 13 residues. CDR1 is SGHTA, CDR2 FQGNSA, per germline. Details on this clonotype: Its specificity is unknown.

The Oncomine TCR Beta short-read assay sequenced DNA from cultured CD4+ T cells. Each CDR3 protein gets one entry after TCRdb re-called the PCR reads with MiXCR. This table has over 9,000 distinct CDR3 sequences, over 60% appearing once. The V call is TRBV7-2, the J call TRBJ1-2; 9 positions agree with TRBD1. This receptor was taken from a human donor who had recovered from COVID-19. The sequenced sample was CD4+ T cells from blood, cultured in vitro. The CDR3 DNA reads TGTGCCAGCAGCTTGGGACAGGGAGATGGCTACACCTTC. Protein: CASSLGQGDGYTF.